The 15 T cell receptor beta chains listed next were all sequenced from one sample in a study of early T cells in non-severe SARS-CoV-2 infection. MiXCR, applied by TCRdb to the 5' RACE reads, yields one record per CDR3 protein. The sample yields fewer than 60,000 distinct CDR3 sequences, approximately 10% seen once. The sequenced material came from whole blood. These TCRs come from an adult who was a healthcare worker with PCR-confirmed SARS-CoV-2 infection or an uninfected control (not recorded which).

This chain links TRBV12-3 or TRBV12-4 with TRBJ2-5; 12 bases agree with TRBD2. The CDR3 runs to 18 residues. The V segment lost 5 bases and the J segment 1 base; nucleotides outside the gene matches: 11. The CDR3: CASSGSPGLAGFQETQYF. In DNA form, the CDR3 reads TGTGCCAGCAGTGGATCACCGGGACTAGCGGGCTTCCAAGAGACCCAGTACTTC.

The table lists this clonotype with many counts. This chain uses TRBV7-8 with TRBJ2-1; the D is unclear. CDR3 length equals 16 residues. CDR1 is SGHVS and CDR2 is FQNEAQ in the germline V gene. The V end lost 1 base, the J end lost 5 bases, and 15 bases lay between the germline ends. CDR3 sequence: CASSLEAAIINNEQFF. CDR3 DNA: TGTGCCAGCAGCTTAGAGGCAGCAATCATTAACAATGAGCAGTTCTTC.

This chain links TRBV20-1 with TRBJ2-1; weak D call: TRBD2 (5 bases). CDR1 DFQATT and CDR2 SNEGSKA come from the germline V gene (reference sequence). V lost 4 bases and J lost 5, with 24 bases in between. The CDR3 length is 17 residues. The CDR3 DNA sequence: TGCAGTGCTACAGAGGGTTTTACTCCTCCGGAGGACAATGAGCAGTTCTTC. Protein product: CSATEGFTPPEDNEQFF.

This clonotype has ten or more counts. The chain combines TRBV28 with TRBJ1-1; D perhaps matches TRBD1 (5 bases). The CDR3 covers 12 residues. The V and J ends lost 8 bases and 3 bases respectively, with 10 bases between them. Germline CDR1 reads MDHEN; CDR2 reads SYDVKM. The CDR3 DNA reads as TGTGCCAGCCGGCGGGACCACACTGAAGCTTTCTTT. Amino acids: CASRRDHTEAFF.

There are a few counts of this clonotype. The CDR3 DNA reads as TGCAGTGCTAGAGGAGATTTGAACACTGAAGCTTTCTTT. It yields the protein CSARGDLNTEAFF. The chain joins TRBV20-1 to TRBJ1-1; D call uncertain. V was trimmed by 1 base and J by 0 bases, leaving 6 bases between them. Germline-derived CDR1 and CDR2 are DFQATT and SNEGSKA (reference sequence). CDR3 length: 13 residues.

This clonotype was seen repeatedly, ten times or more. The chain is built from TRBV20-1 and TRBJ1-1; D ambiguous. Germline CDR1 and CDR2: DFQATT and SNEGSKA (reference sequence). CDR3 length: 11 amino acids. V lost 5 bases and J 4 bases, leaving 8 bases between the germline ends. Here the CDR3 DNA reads TGCAGTGCTGGAACGGGCACTGAAGCTTTCTTT. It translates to CSAGTGTEAFF.

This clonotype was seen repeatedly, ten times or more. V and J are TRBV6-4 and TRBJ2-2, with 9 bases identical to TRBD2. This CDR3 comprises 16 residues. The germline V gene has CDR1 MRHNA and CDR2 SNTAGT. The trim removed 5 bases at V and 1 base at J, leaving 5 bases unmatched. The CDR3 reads CASSLAGAGNTGELFF. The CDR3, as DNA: TGTGCCAGCAGTTTAGCGGGGGCCGGGAACACCGGGGAGCTGTTTTTT.

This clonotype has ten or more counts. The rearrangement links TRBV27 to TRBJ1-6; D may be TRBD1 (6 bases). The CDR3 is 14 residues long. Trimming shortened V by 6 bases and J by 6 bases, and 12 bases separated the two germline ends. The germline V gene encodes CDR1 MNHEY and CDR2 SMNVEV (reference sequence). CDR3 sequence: CASRRAGANSPLHF. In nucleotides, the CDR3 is TGTGCCAGCAGGCGGGCAGGGGCTAATTCACCCCTCCACTTT.

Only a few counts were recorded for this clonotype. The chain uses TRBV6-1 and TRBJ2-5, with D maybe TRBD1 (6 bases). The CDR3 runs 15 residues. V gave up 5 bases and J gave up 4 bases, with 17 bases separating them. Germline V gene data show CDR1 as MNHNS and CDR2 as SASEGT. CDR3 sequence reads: CASSPLAGVGETQYF. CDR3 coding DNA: TGTGCCAGCAGTCCCCTAGCAGGGGTTGGAGAGACCCAGTACTTC.

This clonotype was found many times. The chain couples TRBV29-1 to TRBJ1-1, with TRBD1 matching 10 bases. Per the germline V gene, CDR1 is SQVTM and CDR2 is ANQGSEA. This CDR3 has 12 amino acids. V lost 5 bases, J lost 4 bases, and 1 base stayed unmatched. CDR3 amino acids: CSVRTGGTEAFF. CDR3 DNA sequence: TGCAGCGTTAGGACAGGGGGCACTGAAGCTTTCTTT.

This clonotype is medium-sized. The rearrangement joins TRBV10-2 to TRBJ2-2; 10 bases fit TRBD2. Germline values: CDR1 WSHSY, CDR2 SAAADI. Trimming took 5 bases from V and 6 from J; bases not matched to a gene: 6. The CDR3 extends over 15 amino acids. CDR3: CASSRLAGAPGELFF. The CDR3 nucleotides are TGCGCCAGCAGTAGGCTAGCGGGAGCGCCCGGGGAGCTGTTTTTT.

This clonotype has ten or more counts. As DNA, the CDR3 is TGCAGTGCTTCCCCAGGACGAGCGGGAGTCTCTCACATTCAGTACTTC. This encodes CSASPGRAGVSHIQYF. The V and J genes are TRBV20-1 and TRBJ2-4, with 8 positions matching TRBD2. This CDR3 is 16 amino acids long. The V gene end was trimmed by 5 bases and the J gene end by 8 bases; junction bases not matched to a gene: 17. Germline CDR1 and CDR2: DFQATT and SNEGSKA (reference sequence).

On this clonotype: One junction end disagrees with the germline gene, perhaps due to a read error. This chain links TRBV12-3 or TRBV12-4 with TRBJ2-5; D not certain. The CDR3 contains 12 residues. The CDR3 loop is CVSSQTEETQYF. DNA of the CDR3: TGTGTCAGCAGTCAGACCGAAGAGACCCAGTACTTC.

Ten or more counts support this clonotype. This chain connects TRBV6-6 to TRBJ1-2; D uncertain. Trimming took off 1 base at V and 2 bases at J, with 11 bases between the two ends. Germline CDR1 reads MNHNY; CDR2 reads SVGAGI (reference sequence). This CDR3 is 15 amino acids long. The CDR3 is CASSYLPGRNYGYTF. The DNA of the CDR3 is TGTGCCAGCAGTTACTTGCCGGGGAGGAACTATGGCTACACCTTC.

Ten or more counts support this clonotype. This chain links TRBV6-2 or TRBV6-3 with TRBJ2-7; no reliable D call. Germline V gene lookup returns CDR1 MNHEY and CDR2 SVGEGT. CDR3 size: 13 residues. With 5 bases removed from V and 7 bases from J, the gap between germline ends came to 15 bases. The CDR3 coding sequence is TGTGCCAGCAGTGCGATAACGAACGGTGAGCAGTACTTC. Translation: CASSAITNGEQYF.